Described below is a single TCR beta chain sequence and its context. In the original processing: Cell counts per sample came from amplifying reference gene primers. Generated by immunoSEQ multiplex PCR, the TCRdb table keeps only in-frame clones and is missing some. The DNA gave D and trimming, while V, J and clone size come from that table. This table holds fewer than 350,000 clones, roughly 85% found once. The data are from a study of blood T cell repertoires in COVID-19. This CDR3 is 15 amino acids long. Germline loops: CDR1 MGHDK, CDR2 SYGVNS. Unmatched junction bases numbered 9, after V lost 6 bases and J lost 3 bases.

The sequence came from a woman between 45 and 60 years old who had recovered from COVID-19. The gene calls are TRBV25-1 and TRBJ2-7; 9 bases agree with TRBD1. The specimen was PBMCs or T cells enriched from blood (not recorded which). The CDR3 reads CASSPPGQGYYEQYF. The CDR3 nucleotides read TGTGCCAGCAGCCCTCCGGGACAGGGATACTACGAGCAGTACTTC.